The present T cell receptor (beta chain) was sequenced within a study of beta chain features in type 1 diabetes. Study-wide findings and caveats: Healthy donors had naive, central memory and Treg TCRB repertoires that appeared less similar than those seen among patients. In all four CD4+ subsets, TCRB CDR3 length was significantly, moderately reduced in type 1 diabetes.

This clone has only a few counts. Its antigen is not identified. The CDR3 runs 14 residues. V lost 7 bases to trimming and J lost 1 base, with 11 bases between them. CDR1 is SGDLS and CDR2 is YYNGEE in the germline V gene. Isolation of CD4+ naive, central memory, regulatory and stem cell-like memory cells was achieved by sorting via CD45RO/CCR7/CD25/CD127/CD95/CD27. The purity of all sorted populations exceeded 95%. cDNA synthesis used the whole RNA isolate, giving expressed TCRB sequences. This table comes from immunoSEQ multiplex PCR, and its TCRdb copy is limited to in-frame clones, with some not included. Among 200,000 to 250,000 clones, 16% were seen once, and the ten largest hold 0.065% to 0.095%.

The receptor comes from a man aged 25 to 45 with type 1 diabetes. Input material: naive CD4+ T cells from blood. V gene TRBV9 combines with J gene TRBJ2-2, with D perhaps matching TRBD1 or TRBD2 (5 bases each). The CDR3 DNA is TGTGCCAGCGAAGAGGGGAAGAACACCGGGGAGCTGTTTTTT. It is translated as CASEEGKNTGELFF. The whole variable domain, remainder taken from reference TRBV9 and TRBJ2-2, is DSGVTQTPKHLITATGQRVTLRCSPRSGDLSVYWYQQSLDQGLQFLIQYYNGEERAKGNILERFSAQQFPDLHSELNLSSLELGDSALYFCASEEGKNTGELFFGEGSRLTVL.